One and the same sample provided the 23 T cell receptor beta chains below, sequenced in a study of T-cell memory formation after mild COVID-19 (dated by TCRdb to 2020 to 2022). The library came from 5' RACE. The sequencer was an Illumina NovaSeq 6000. TCRdb applied fastp at Q25 and MiXCR to the public reads, then kept only in-frame beta chains. Entries that share a CDR3 protein sequence are merged under the most common genes and DNA. The table for this sample lists roughly 610,000 distinct CDR3 sequences; around a sixth of them were counted only once. About 8.1% of the sample belongs to the ten largest clones. Sequences were obtained from PBMCs or a T cell subset sorted from them (not recorded which). The receptors stem from an adult woman who had mild COVID-19 (a few samples of this study predate the infection). The sample titles of this study are shuffled in the database, so cell type and time point are left out; the donor was told from shared clones.

This clonotype was detected only a few times. The CDR3 nucleotides are TGTGCCAGCTCACCACCGTACGGCATGAACACTGAAGCTTTCTTT. Translation gives CASSPPYGMNTEAFF. The V gene is TRBV18, the J gene TRBJ1-1; D ambiguous. The ends were cut back, 0 bases at V and 0 bases at J, with 8 bases in the middle. Germline V gives CDR1 KGHSH, CDR2 LQKENI. This CDR3 is built from 15 residues.

Only a few counts were recorded for this clonotype. The chain employs TRBV24-1 and TRBJ1-2; 7 positions match TRBD1. Germline CDR1 KGHDR, CDR2 SFDVKD. The CDR3 covers 14 residues. V shed 5 bases and J 5 bases; nucleotides not matched to a gene: 7. CDR3 DNA sequence: TGTGCCACCAGTGGACCGGGACAGTATTATGGCTACACCTTC. It is translated as CATSGPGQYYGYTF.

This clonotype was picked up a small number of times. The chain recombines TRBV30 with TRBJ1-1; D not resolved. The CDR3 length is 13 residues. The ends were cut back, 4 bases at V and 3 bases at J, with 12 bases in the middle. Germline CDR1 and CDR2: GTSNPN and SVGIG (reference sequence). The CDR3 loop reads CAWTGGKYTEAFF. The CDR3 coding sequence is TGTGCCTGGACCGGCGGCAAGTACACTGAAGCTTTCTTT. Variable domain in full (rest from reference TRBV30 and TRBJ1-1): SQTIHQWPATLVQPVGSPLSLECTVEGTSNPNLYWYRQAAGRGLQLLFYSVGIGQISSEVPQNLSASRPQDRQFILSSKKLLLSDSGFYLCAWTGGKYTEAFFGQGTRLTVV.

This clonotype has a handful of counts. The chain links TRBV5-6 to TRBJ2-1; 15 nucleotides agree with TRBD2. Germline CDR1 is SGHDT and CDR2 is YYEEEE. After removal of 3 bases from V and 6 bases from J, the junction contained 13 bases not matched to a gene. The CDR3 totals 19 residues. The CDR3 sequence: CASSSLGLAGGGAPNEQFF. The CDR3 bases are TGTGCCAGCAGCTCGCTGGGACTAGCGGGAGGTGGGGCTCCCAATGAGCAGTTCTTC.

This rearrangement joins TRBV5-5 to TRBJ2-2; no clear D gene. The germline V gene encodes CDR1 SGHKS and CDR2 YYEKEE (reference sequence). V was clipped by 6 bases and J by 3 bases, with 21 bases between them. The CDR3 loop spans 17 amino acids. CDR3 DNA: TGTGCCAGCATCCTTCGCCCCACAGTCGTCGACACCGGGGAGCTGTTTTTT. Its protein product is CASILRPTVVDTGELFF.

This clonotype came up a few times. The chain is built from TRBV24-1 and TRBJ1-1; 8 positions match TRBD1. Unmatched junction bases numbered 3, after V lost 3 bases and J lost 10 bases. The CDR3 loop spans 12 amino acids. Germline values: CDR1 KGHDR, CDR2 SFDVKD. The CDR3 DNA reads TGTGCCACCAGTGATCCAGGGGGCAGAGCTTTCTTT. Translation: CATSDPGGRAFF.

The V gene is TRBV12-3 or TRBV12-4, the J gene TRBJ2-5, with D possibly TRBD2 on 6 matching bases. The CDR3 loop spans 12 amino acids. Trimming shortened V by 6 bases and J by 7 bases, and 12 bases separated the two germline ends. The CDR3 DNA reads as TGTGCCAGCAGCCCTGCCGGGGGGACCCAGTACTTC. Residues: CASSPAGGTQYF.

This clonotype was counted only a few times. The rearrangement joins TRBV12-3 or TRBV12-4 to TRBJ2-1; TRBD2 matches 11 bases. V trimming: 6 bases; J trimming: 7 bases; junction bases outside the gene matches: 5. This CDR3 is built from 14 residues. The CDR3 coding sequence is TGTGCCAGCAGGCTAGCGGGAGGCCTGAATGAGCAGTTCTTC. As protein: CASRLAGGLNEQFF.

The CDR3 protein is CASSLVPGPLTGELFF. CDR3 bases: TGTGCCAGCAGCTTAGTTCCTGGTCCCCTAACCGGGGAGCTGTTTTTT. This chain connects TRBV7-6 to TRBJ2-2; D not certain. This CDR3 has 16 amino acids. Trimming stripped 1 base from V and 5 bases from J, with 14 bases between. Looked up from germline, CDR1 is SGHVS and CDR2 is FNYEAQ.

V is TRBV3-1 and J is TRBJ2-6; a weak D match, TRBD2 (5 bases). V gave up 4 bases and J gave up 3 bases, with 16 bases separating them. Germline V gene lookup returns CDR1 LGHDT and CDR2 YNNKEL (reference sequence). The CDR3 spans 17 residues. The CDR3 loop is CASSRAAVVGGANVLTF. CDR3 DNA: TGTGCCAGCAGCCGGGCAGCGGTGGTCGGTGGGGCCAACGTCCTGACTTTC.

V and J are TRBV6-5 and TRBJ2-3; 11 bases fit TRBD2. The CDR3 consists of 16 residues. The germline gives CDR1 MNHEY, CDR2 SVGAGI. Losses at the gene ends were 5 bases for V and 5 bases for J; bases not matched to a gene: 9. The CDR3 reads CASSPLAGEFGDTQYF. CDR3 bases: TGTGCCAGCAGTCCACTAGCGGGGGAGTTCGGAGATACGCAGTATTTT.

This clonotype was observed a few times. This chain links TRBV7-2 with TRBJ2-3, with 11 bases matching TRBD2. The CDR3 covers 17 residues. Germline V CDR1 and CDR2: SGHTA, FQGNSA. J was trimmed by 2 bases and V by 6 bases; bases with no gene match: 10. In DNA, the CDR3 is TGTGCCAGCAGGCGTCGACTAGCGGGGAAAAACACAGATACGCAGTATTTT. Its translation is CASRRRLAGKNTDTQYF.

The chain joins TRBV10-3 to TRBJ2-3; 7 positions match TRBD2. V was clipped by 0 bases and J by 3 bases; unmatched bases: 3. The CDR3 is made up of 15 amino acids. Germline V gene lookup returns CDR1 ENHRY and CDR2 SYGVKD. This CDR3 is CAISESAGVTDTQYF. The CDR3 DNA follows: TGTGCCATCAGTGAGTCGGCGGGAGTTACAGATACGCAGTATTTT.

This clonotype appeared a few times. The chain employs TRBV29-1 and TRBJ2-2; a weak D match, TRBD1 (5 bases). V was cut by 0 bases and J by 5 bases, with 19 bases left in between. The germline V gene encodes CDR1 SQVTM and CDR2 ANQGSEA. The CDR3 length is 17 residues. The CDR3 loop is CSVEDFDSATGTGELFF. In DNA, the CDR3 is TGCAGCGTTGAAGATTTCGACAGTGCTACTGGTACCGGGGAGCTGTTTTTT.

This clonotype has just a few counts. CDR3 residues: CASSLDRDGYNEQFF. CDR3 coding DNA: TGTGCCAGCAGCTTAGACAGGGATGGGTACAATGAGCAGTTCTTC. The V gene is TRBV7-2, the J gene TRBJ2-1, with a weak D call TRBD1 (6 bases). Per the germline V gene, CDR1 is SGHTA and CDR2 is FQGNSA. The CDR3 spans 15 residues. V lost 1 base and J lost 4, with 11 bases in between.

The CDR3 protein is CASRPTSGITYNEQFF. As DNA, the CDR3 is TGTGCCAGCAGACCGACTAGCGGTATTACCTACAATGAGCAGTTCTTC. The chain carries TRBV7-2 and TRBJ2-1, with TRBD2 identical over 9 bases. The V segment lost 6 bases and the J segment 2 bases; nucleotides outside the gene matches: 8. CDR3 length equals 16 residues. Germline V gene sequence: CDR1 SGHTA, CDR2 FQGNSA.

The rearrangement links TRBV30 to TRBJ1-1; 7 bases are shared with TRBD1. V dropped 3 bases and J dropped 1; count of bases not matched to a gene: 2. Per the germline V gene, CDR1 is GTSNPN and CDR2 is SVGIG (reference sequence). CDR3 length: 13 residues. For the CDR3, the DNA is TGTGCCTGGAGCGCAGGGGGGAACACTGAAGCTTTCTTT. Translated: CAWSAGGNTEAFF.

This clonotype was picked up a small number of times. This sequence joins TRBV20-1 and TRBJ1-5; a weak D match, TRBD1 (6 bases). Trimming pared 3 bases from V and 3 bases from J, leaving 9 bases between. CDR1 is DFQATT, CDR2 SNEGSKA, per germline (reference sequence). This CDR3 region has 13 residues. The CDR3 spells CSASRDINQPQHF. CDR3 DNA sequence: TGCAGTGCTAGCCGGGACATCAATCAGCCCCAGCATTTT.

Written as DNA, the CDR3 is TGTGCCAGCAGCTTAGGCGAATCGGGACTAGCGGCACTATCCTACGAGCAGTACTTC. Translating it yields CASSLGESGLAALSYEQYF. The rearrangement uses TRBV7-2 and TRBJ2-7; 11 nucleotides align to TRBD2. Unmatched junction bases numbered 12, after V lost 1 base and J lost 1 base. The CDR3 is 19 amino acids. Germline V gives CDR1 SGHTA, CDR2 FQGNSA.

This clonotype appeared many times. J is TRBJ2-7 and V is TRBV5-5; weak D call: TRBD2 (6 bases). Germline CDR1 SGHKS, CDR2 YYEKEE (reference sequence). Trimming took off 3 bases at V and 2 bases at J, with 9 bases between the two ends. This CDR3 is 13 amino acids long. The CDR3 here is CASSWDFAYEQYF. As DNA, the CDR3 is TGTGCCAGCAGCTGGGACTTTGCCTACGAGCAGTACTTC.

The chain couples TRBV7-2 to TRBJ2-7, with D maybe TRBD1 (7 bases). The V end lost 5 bases, the J end lost 2 bases, and 19 bases lay between the germline ends. CDR1 and CDR2 from the germline V gene are SGHTA and FQGNSA. The CDR3 has 16 amino acids. The CDR3 DNA reads as TGTGCCAGCAGCCTCCAAAGGAGGGGGCGCCCCTACGAGCAGTACTTC. Its protein is CASSLQRRGRPYEQYF. The full variable domain, completed using reference TRBV7-2 and TRBJ2-7, is GAGVSQSPSNKVTEKGKDVELRCDPISGHTALYWYRQSLGQGLEFLIYFQGNSAPDKSGLPSDRFSAERTGGSVSTLTIQRTQQEDSAVYLCASSLQRRGRPYEQYFGPGTRLTVT.

This clonotype occurred many times. The chain combines TRBV7-8 with TRBJ2-5; 7 bases map to TRBD2. The germline gives CDR1 SGHVS, CDR2 FQNEAQ. With V trimmed by 5 bases and J by 4 bases, 7 bases remained unmatched. This CDR3 comprises 14 residues. CDR3 nucleotides: TGTGCCAGCAGCCCTCGCGGGGGACGAGAGACCCAGTACTTC. Its translation: CASSPRGGRETQYF.

In DNA form, the CDR3 reads TGCAGTGCTAGAGCCCTGGAGGAGCGGGAGGTGAACAATGAGCAGTTCTTC. Residues: CSARALEEREVNNEQFF. The chain is built from TRBV20-1 and TRBJ2-1; TRBD2 aligns across 9 bases. Germline CDR1 reads DFQATT; CDR2 reads SNEGSKA (reference sequence). J was trimmed by 5 bases and V by 1 base; bases with no gene match: 12. This CDR3 is built from 17 residues.